This TCR beta chain stems from a study of cytomegalovirus exposure and HLA in healthy donors. The study, taken as a whole, reports: Available immune exposure information covered CMV serostatus only. Most TCR beta V segments were productive about 90% or about 30% of the time in an earlier analysis. Across HLA loci, a later analysis found differing TCR association rates, with DRB1 most and HLA-C fewest.

Points on this clone: As yet, its antigen is unknown.

The PCR ran on 60 Vbeta and 13 Jbeta primers. Measured with immunoSEQ multiplex PCR; TCRdb has only the in-frame clones, and not every one. The sample lists fewer than 130,000 clones, roughly 71% occurring once. The material sequenced was PBMCs. This TCR came from a man aged 35-49 years in good health and CMV-seropositive.

Here the CDR3 reads CASSVGLDTEAFF. The CDR3 region has the DNA TGTGCCAGTAGTGTGGGACTGGACACTGAAGCTTTCTTT. V and J are TRBV19 and TRBJ1-1; D perhaps matches TRBD1 (5 bases). The CDR3 covers 13 residues. CDR1 and CDR2 from the germline V gene are LNHDA and SQIVND (reference sequence). Trimming took off 5 bases at V and 3 bases at J, with 10 bases between the two ends.